The 32 T cell receptor beta chains below were found in one sample sequenced in a study of TIL therapy for anti-PD-1-resistant metastatic lung cancer. The immunoSEQ assay was v3. This table comes from immunoSEQ multiplex PCR, and its TCRdb copy is limited to in-frame clones, with some not included. This table has 9,000 to 9,500 clones, about 70% appearing once. As for time point: pre-treatment sample, taken before nivolumab and TIL therapy. Pleural nodules or supraclavicular lymph nodes made up most of the excised metastases sampled. The sample was tumor tissue, taken at baseline. The receptor set was obtained from a person between 25 and 79 years old with non-small cell lung cancer.

The chain combines TRBV6-4 with TRBJ2-6; D is ambiguous. V lost 5 bases to trimming and J lost 5 bases, with 22 bases between them. Germline V lookup: CDR1 MRHNA, CDR2 SNTAGT. The CDR3 is made up of 18 amino acids. The DNA of the CDR3 is TGTGCCAGCAGTCCCTGTAACTCACGACAAAGTCGGGCCAACGTCCTGACTTTC. Translation: CASSPCNSRQSRANVLTF.

The chain has TRBV4-3 and TRBJ2-5; a weak D match, TRBD2 (5 bases). CDR1 and CDR2 from the germline V gene are LGHNA and YSLEER. The CDR3 totals 18 residues. V lost 2 bases and J lost 1, with 20 bases in between. The CDR3 region is CASSQYPSWAGGQETQYF. The CDR3 DNA follows: TGCGCCAGCAGCCAATACCCCTCCTGGGCCGGAGGCCAAGAGACCCAGTACTTC.

The J gene is TRBJ2-7, the V gene TRBV12-5; no clear D. Germline-derived CDR1 and CDR2 are LGHNT and FRNRAP. The CDR3 sequence is 10 residues long. V was trimmed by 9 bases and J by 2 bases, leaving 5 bases between them. CDR3 in DNA: TGTGCTAGCGGAACCTACGAGCAGTACTTC. Translation: CASGTYEQYF.

This clone was seen a few times. V and J are TRBV5-1 and TRBJ1-6; TRBD1 aligns across 7 bases. The germline V gene encodes CDR1 SGHRS and CDR2 YFSETQ. V lost 0 bases to trimming and J lost 10 bases; unmatched junction nucleotides: 7. This CDR3 comprises 15 residues. CDR3 in amino acids: CASSLEQGVVSPLHF. CDR3 nucleotides: TGCGCCAGCAGCTTGGAGCAGGGGGTCGTGTCACCCCTCCACTTT.

The genes are TRBV28 and TRBJ2-1; perhaps TRBD1 as D (6 bases). With 7 bases removed from V and 8 bases from J, the gap between germline ends came to 12 bases. The CDR3 has 12 residues. Germline V CDR1 and CDR2: MDHEN, SYDVKM. CDR3 bases: TGTGCCAGCAACCTTCAGGGGTATGAGCAGTTCTTC. This sequence encodes CASNLQGYEQFF.

This clone was detected a few times. This chain links TRBV7-8 with TRBJ2-1; the D gene could be TRBD1 or TRBD2 (6 bases each). V was pared by 5 bases and J by 5 bases, with 13 bases between. Germline-derived CDR1 and CDR2 are SGHVS and FQNEAQ. This CDR3 has 14 residues. Written as DNA, the CDR3 is TGTGCCAGCAGCCCACCGGGGGCCGACAATGAGCAGTTCTTC. Protein sequence: CASSPPGADNEQFF.

V and J are TRBV4-1 and TRBJ1-2; 9 nucleotides match TRBD1. Germline trimming cut 4 bases from V and 4 bases from J; bases unmatched to any gene: 13. This CDR3 region has 17 residues. In germline, CDR1 is MGHRA, CDR2 YSYEKL. CDR3 amino acids: CASSPPPGQGTTYGYTF. The CDR3 DNA reads TGCGCCAGCAGCCCCCCACCGGGACAGGGAACAACCTATGGCTACACCTTC.

This chain uses TRBV4-3 with TRBJ2-7; unclear D gene. The CDR3 is made up of 16 amino acids. Germline V gene lookup returns CDR1 LGHNA and CDR2 YSLEER. V was pared by 4 bases and J by 2 bases, with 18 bases between. CDR3 region: CASSRHSTGGAYEQYF. CDR3 coding DNA: TGCGCCAGCAGCCGTCATTCGACGGGCGGAGCCTACGAGCAGTACTTC.

This chain connects TRBV7-9 to TRBJ2-7; 8 bases align to TRBD1. Per the germline V gene, CDR1 is SEHNR and CDR2 is FQNEAQ (reference sequence). The V segment lost 3 bases and the J segment 7 bases; nucleotides outside the gene matches: 8. CDR3 length: 14 amino acids. CDR3 amino acids: CASSFGQGVYEQYF. In DNA form, the CDR3 reads TGTGCCAGCAGCTTCGGACAGGGCGTGTATGAGCAGTACTTC.

This clone came up a few times. V is TRBV27 and J is TRBJ1-5; weak D call: TRBD1 (5 bases). Trimming stripped 0 bases from V and 1 base from J, with 13 bases between. The CDR3 sequence is 17 residues long. Germline CDR1 and CDR2: MNHEY and SMNVEV (reference sequence). The CDR3: CASSLSPGGGSNQPQHF. The CDR3 nucleotides are TGTGCCAGCAGTTTATCCCCCGGGGGTGGGAGCAATCAGCCCCAGCATTTT.

The chain joins TRBV27 to TRBJ2-7; D perhaps matches TRBD2 (7 bases). The CDR3 consists of 14 residues. Trimming cost V 3 bases and J 2 bases, with 11 bases left between them. In germline, CDR1 is MNHEY, CDR2 SMNVEV (reference sequence). The CDR3 region has the DNA TGTGCCAGCAGTTTGGGAGGGGGGACCTACGAGCAGTACTTC. Amino acid sequence: CASSLGGGTYEQYF.

The table lists this clone with a few counts. The V gene is TRBV15, the J gene TRBJ2-7, with TRBD2 matching over 9 bases. Germline V CDR1 and CDR2: LNHNV, YYDKDF (reference sequence). J was trimmed by 3 bases and V by 2 bases; bases with no gene match: 8. CDR3 length: 16 amino acids. CDR3 in DNA: TGTGCCACCAGCAGATCCCTAGCGGGAAACCTCTACGAGCAGTACTTC. Residues: CATSRSLAGNLYEQYF. Drawing the rest from reference TRBV15 and TRBJ2-7, the complete variable domain is DAMVIQNPRYQVTQFGKPVTLSCSQTLNHNVMYWYQQKSSQAPKLLFHYYDKDFNNEADTPDNFQSRRPNTSFCFLDIRSPGLGDTAMYLCATSRSLAGNLYEQYFGPGTRLTVT.

The chain uses TRBV29-1 and TRBJ2-2, with D unresolved. Germline V lookup: CDR1 SQVTM, CDR2 ANQGSEA. Trimming removed 2 bases from V and 2 bases from J, with 12 bases in between. The CDR3 covers 15 residues. CDR3 DNA sequence: TGCAGCGTTGAACGCGCAACCGGTAACACCGGGGAGCTGTTTTTT. It codes for CSVERATGNTGELFF.

The chain couples TRBV14 to TRBJ2-7, with a weak D call TRBD1 (8 bases). V was trimmed by 3 bases and J by 2 bases, leaving 20 bases between them. This CDR3 is 17 amino acids long. The germline V gene encodes CDR1 SGHDN and CDR2 FVKESK. The CDR3: CASSQGGTGLNTYEQYF. CDR3 sequence (DNA): TGTGCCAGCAGCCAGGGGGGGACAGGCCTGAACACCTACGAGCAGTACTTC.

V gene TRBV15 combines with J gene TRBJ2-5; TRBD2 agrees at 11 bases. This CDR3 contains 15 residues. V shed 5 bases and J 5 bases; nucleotides not matched to a gene: 7. The V gene's germline CDR1 is LNHNV and CDR2 YYDKDF (reference sequence). CDR3 region: CATSGTLAGGETQYF. CDR3 DNA: TGTGCCACCAGCGGGACTCTAGCGGGGGGTGAGACCCAGTACTTC. The full variable domain, with the rest looked up from reference TRBV15 and TRBJ2-5, is DAMVIQNPRYQVTQFGKPVTLSCSQTLNHNVMYWYQQKSSQAPKLLFHYYDKDFNNEADTPDNFQSRRPNTSFCFLDIRSPGLGDTAMYLCATSGTLAGGETQYFGPGTRLLVL.

In its sample, this clone is medium-sized (0.01 to 0.1%). The gene calls are TRBV7-2 and TRBJ2-5; D not resolved. Germline CDR1 and CDR2: SGHTA and FQGNSA. This CDR3 has 13 residues. Trimming stripped 1 base from V and 5 bases from J, with 8 bases between. CDR3 nucleotides: TGTGCCAGCAGCTTAGTAATTCTGGAGACCCAGTACTTC. It translates to CASSLVILETQYF.

CDR3 sequence reads: CASSQFVQVVNTEAFF. The CDR3 DNA sequence: TGCGCCAGCAGCCAATTCGTTCAGGTGGTGAACACTGAAGCTTTCTTT. The chain recombines TRBV4-3 with TRBJ1-1; D is undetermined. The CDR3 runs 16 residues. Germline V gene data show CDR1 as LGHNA and CDR2 as YSLEER. V was pared by 2 bases and J by 0 bases, with 13 bases between.

The CDR3 reads CAWSDQGRQGETQYF. DNA of the CDR3: TGTGCCTGGAGTGACCAGGGTCGACAGGGGGAGACCCAGTACTTC. V and J are TRBV30 and TRBJ2-5, with 8 bases identical to TRBD1. The V gene end was trimmed by 1 base and the J gene end by 5 bases; junction bases not matched to a gene: 9. CDR3 size: 15 residues. Looked up from germline, CDR1 is GTSNPN and CDR2 is SVGIG (reference sequence).

The chain joins TRBV19 to TRBJ2-3; D not certain. CDR1 is LNHDA and CDR2 is SQIVND in the germline V gene (reference sequence). The CDR3 is 15 amino acids. V lost 3 bases and J 3 bases, leaving 13 bases between the germline ends. This CDR3 is CASSIKGSKTDTQYF. CDR3 nucleotide sequence: TGTGCCAGTAGTATTAAGGGAAGCAAAACAGATACGCAGTATTTT.

The chain has TRBV7-2 and TRBJ2-7, with unresolved D. Germline loops: CDR1 SGHTA, CDR2 FQGNSA. The CDR3 runs to 14 residues. Trimming stripped 4 bases from V and 6 bases from J, with 16 bases between. CDR3 amino acids: CASSYLSQWGEQYF. The CDR3, as DNA: TGTGCCAGCAGCTACCTTTCACAATGGGGCGAGCAGTACTTC.

The rearrangement uses TRBV10-3 and TRBJ1-4; D is uncertain. Trimming removed 1 base at V and 5 bases at J, with 5 bases between. The CDR3 has 13 residues. Germline-derived CDR1 and CDR2 are ENHRY and SYGVKD. The CDR3 bases are TGTGCCATCAGTGAGTTGGGAAATGAAAAACTGTTTTTT. Amino acid sequence: CAISELGNEKLFF.

This chain joins TRBV2 and TRBJ1-2; D call uncertain. The CDR3 runs 14 residues. Germline loops: CDR1 SNHLY, CDR2 FYNNEI. Trimming stripped 10 bases from V and 0 bases from J, with 15 bases between. The CDR3 sequence is CATEDGTANYGYTF. CDR3 sequence (DNA): TGTGCCACCGAAGACGGTACAGCTAACTATGGCTACACCTTC.

The chain recombines TRBV5-1 with TRBJ1-1; D not resolved. V lost 0 bases to trimming and J lost 0 bases, with 6 bases between them. Germline CDR1 SGHRS, CDR2 YFSETQ. This CDR3 has 14 amino acids. CDR3 sequence: CASSLGLMNTEAFF. DNA for the CDR3: TGCGCCAGCAGCTTGGGGCTAATGAACACTGAAGCTTTCTTT. The whole variable domain, remainder taken from reference TRBV5-1 and TRBJ1-1, is KAGVTQTPRYLIKTRGQQVTLSCSPISGHRSVSWYQQTPGQGLQFLFEYFSETQRNKGNFPGRFSGRQFSNSRSEMNVSTLELGDSALYLCASSLGLMNTEAFFGQGTRLTVV.

This clone appeared once. The chain carries TRBV4-2 and TRBJ1-5; D might be TRBD1 (5 bases). CDR1 is LGHNA, CDR2 YNFKEQ, per germline. Trimming cost V 1 base and J 0 bases, with 10 bases left between them. The CDR3 runs to 16 residues. The CDR3 DNA reads as TGTGCCAGCAGCCAAGGAGGGGAGTATAGCAATCAGCCCCAGCATTTT. Amino acid sequence: CASSQGGEYSNQPQHF.

V usage is TRBV28 and J usage is TRBJ1-2; perhaps TRBD1 as D (5 bases). From germline, CDR1 is MDHEN and CDR2 SYDVKM. The CDR3 spans 16 residues. The V and J ends lost 2 bases and 0 bases respectively, with 13 bases between them. This CDR3 is CASSLALGGSNYGYTF. CDR3 coding DNA: TGTGCCAGCAGTTTAGCCTTGGGGGGGTCTAACTATGGCTACACCTTC.

This clone was seen only once. The V call is TRBV7-2, the J call TRBJ2-1, with 9 bases identical to TRBD2. The germline CDR1 and CDR2 sequences are SGHTA and FQGNSA. The CDR3 consists of 13 residues. The junction had 2 bases not matched to a gene; V was cut back by 1 base and J by 10 bases. The CDR3 DNA sequence: TGTGCCAGCAGCTTAGGGCTAGCGGGGGAGCAGTTCTTC. It encodes CASSLGLAGEQFF.

The gene calls are TRBV19 and TRBJ2-7; D is undetermined. The CDR3 spans 13 residues. The V end was cut by 0 bases, the J end by 1 base, with 4 bases between. Germline assignment: CDR1 LNHDA and CDR2 SQIVND (reference sequence). CDR3: CASSIELSYEQYF. Written as DNA, the CDR3 is TGTGCCAGTAGTATAGAACTTTCCTACGAGCAGTACTTC.

This clone was found once. The chain recombines TRBV2 with TRBJ1-3, with 10 bases identical to TRBD1. V lost 8 bases, J lost 2 bases, and 3 bases stayed unmatched. The germline V gene has CDR1 SNHLY and CDR2 FYNNEI. The length of the CDR3 is 14 residues. CDR3 in amino acids: CASAGTGAGNTIYF. CDR3 DNA: TGTGCCAGCGCCGGGACAGGGGCTGGAAACACCATATATTTT.

This clone was seen only once. This chain connects TRBV6-5 to TRBJ1-4; 8 nucleotides agree with TRBD1. This CDR3 has 14 residues. V shed 3 bases, J shed 11 bases, and the junction held 8 bases outside the gene matches. Germline V lookup: CDR1 MNHEY, CDR2 SVGAGI. The CDR3 loop reads CASSYRQGAQKLFF. The CDR3 nucleotides read TGTGCCAGCAGTTATCGGCAGGGGGCTCAGAAACTGTTTTTT.

The rearrangement uses TRBV4-3 and TRBJ2-7; unclear D gene. Germline V lookup: CDR1 LGHNA, CDR2 YSLEER. V was cut by 1 base and J by 2 bases, with 15 bases left in between. The CDR3 is 16 residues long. The CDR3 sequence is CASSQALPGEPYEQYF. The CDR3 DNA reads TGCGCCAGCAGCCAAGCCCTCCCAGGAGAACCCTACGAGCAGTACTTC.

The genes are TRBV2 and TRBJ1-6, with TRBD1 as a possible D gene (5 bases). V lost 6 bases and J 12 bases, leaving 21 bases between the germline ends. The CDR3 is made up of 15 amino acids. Germline V gene data show CDR1 as SNHLY and CDR2 as FYNNEI. CDR3 region: CASSETDSRWGPLHF. CDR3 sequence (DNA): TGTGCCAGCAGCGAAACAGACAGTCGGTGGGGACCCCTCCACTTT.

V and J are TRBV19 and TRBJ2-5; no firm D call. The CDR3 is 15 amino acids. Per the germline V gene, CDR1 is LNHDA and CDR2 is SQIVND (reference sequence). The V end lost 5 bases, the J end lost 2 bases, and 15 bases lay between the germline ends. The CDR3 DNA sequence: TGTGCCAGTAGTGTCTCCCTAGGCAGGCAAGAGACCCAGTACTTC. Its translation: CASSVSLGRQETQYF.